This T cell receptor (beta chain) is drawn from a study of shared clonotypes between healthy human individuals (dated by TCRdb to about 2020). A note on the overall study: The cohort included three men and a couple of women between 18 and 49 years of age. Per donor, three plates each were used for CD4 naive and CD4 memory, two for CD8 naive, and one for CD8 memory. The study deeply sequenced blood TCR repertoires of several healthy adults to estimate repertoire size and the extent of clonotype sharing between individuals. To increase sequencing depth and limit assay-specific biases, different laboratories used diverse techniques to prepare libraries and sequence TCR repertoires. Per donor, leukapheresis produced somewhere between about 0.94 and 9.5 billion PBMCs.

Healthy HIV-negative adults with no recently reported acute infections or vaccinations were included as donors. All donors were Caucasian adults living in Nashville, Tennessee, USA. CD4+ T cells were enriched by magnetic negative selection, after which naive cells were positively selected on CD45RA and the negative fraction was taken as the memory subset. After blood collection by leukapheresis, PBMCs were isolated using Ficoll-Histopaque density gradient centrifugation and then cryopreserved in the vapor phase of liquid nitrogen. Analytical flow cytometry was used to check the purity and quantity of every magnetically sorted T cell population. From each sorted fraction, genomic DNA was isolated and quantified by UV absorbance on a Nanodrop 2000c. Of note for this clone: Its antigen has not been determined. No per-base quality is available; no much larger clone lies one base away.

Beyond this particular receptor, the publication reports: Sampling was limited to blood, and TCR repertoires in tissue likely differ from TCR repertoires in blood. Naive subsets generally had larger estimated clonotype richness than memory subsets. Because the study included only a small number of donors, the genetic and exposure-history diversity represented was limited. Compared with non-shared clonotypes, the clonotypes found in all four sorted-subset donors had higher generation probabilities. Sharing across several donors was observed for approximately 5% of naive CD4, around 3.5% of naive CD8, 2% to 2.5% of memory CD4, and about 0.38% of memory CD8 clonotypes. Pairwise subsampling indicated that sequencing depth was expected to affect the degree of clonotype sharing among donors. Rarefaction of sorted-subset datasets indicated incomplete sequencing despite the large sequencing depth.

Using the deep immunoSEQ assay, TCR CDR3 regions were amplified from genomic DNA by multiplex PCR. Extracted genomic DNA from each cell subset was distributed evenly across all wells of several immunoSEQ 96-well plates, and each plate was treated as a replicate. For sorted subsets, each replicate PCR was loaded with approximately 200 ng genomic DNA, equivalent to 25,000 to 35,000 T cell genomes. Purified libraries were measured with a Qubit 3.0 fluorometer, size-checked on a Bioanalyzer 2100, and measured again with the KAPA Library Quantification kit. Each immunoSEQ 96-well plate was sequenced on its own single-read 150-cycle Illumina NextSeq 550 flow cell. In the paper's pipeline: Because only junctional sequences without quality scores were contained in the immunoSEQ output, filtering matching that applied to full-length reads could not be performed. To assign V/J genes and CDR3, sequences were annotated against IMGT germline references using PyIR, a Python wrapper for IgBLAST v1.9. Reads were removed for weak V/J assignments (E-value above 1e-6), missing CDR3, stop codons, out-of-frame junctions, or ambiguous translated residues. V3J clonotypes were defined by identical inferred V gene, J gene, and CDR3 amino acid sequence. To compute the percentage overlap between repertoires, the number of shared unique clonotypes was divided by the size of the smaller repertoire. Three approaches were used to assess repertoire richness: RTK rarefaction, the Chao1 estimator, and Recon v2.1 estimates of unobserved clonotypes. For all TCRbeta clonotypes obtained by the gDNA method from a few donors, generation probabilities were computed with OLGA. TCRdb took over this immuneACCESS table, retaining in-frame rearrangements with V and J assigned. Such tables are incomplete; in checked studies, under half of the missing clones stem from an unresolved V gene, and the remainder is unexplained. Clonal size and the V and J genes are those of that table, whereas D and trimming came from the DNA. Present in this sample are a few million clones, roughly 93% of which were seen just once. 0.35% to 0.45% of the sample is held by the ten biggest clonotypes.

The germline V gene encodes CDR1 SGHRS and CDR2 YFSETQ. The germline V end is reduced by 6 bases and the J end by 3 bases; junction bases left unmatched: 5. The CDR3 runs 14 amino acids, cysteine and phenylalanine included. Here the CDR3 DNA is all that survives: 42 bases in frame from base 1. This receptor was taken from a man aged 18 to 29 in good health. Some clones in this sample may be carry-over from other donors' samples. The sequence is built from TRBV5-1 and TRBJ2-3; 9 middle bases align to TRBD1. Sequencing was carried out using naive CD4+ T cells from PBMCs. This sample's cell subset or site label indicates: CD45RA+ positively selected. The sequenced DNA is TGCGCCAGCACCCCGGGACAGGGAACAGATACGCAGTATTTT. This gives the protein CASTPGQGTDTQYF.